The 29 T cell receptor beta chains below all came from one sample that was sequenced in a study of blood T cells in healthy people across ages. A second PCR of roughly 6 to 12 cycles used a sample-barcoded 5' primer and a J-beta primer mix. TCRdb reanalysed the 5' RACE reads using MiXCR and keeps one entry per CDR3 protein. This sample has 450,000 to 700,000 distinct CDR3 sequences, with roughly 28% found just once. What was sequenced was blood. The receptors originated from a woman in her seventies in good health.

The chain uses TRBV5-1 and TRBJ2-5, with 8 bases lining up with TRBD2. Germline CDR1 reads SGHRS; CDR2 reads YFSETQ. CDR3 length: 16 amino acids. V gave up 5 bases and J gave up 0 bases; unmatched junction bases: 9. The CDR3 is CASSQNAAGDQETQYF. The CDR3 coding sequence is TGCGCCAGCAGTCAGAATGCAGCGGGAGACCAAGAGACCCAGTACTTC.

The CDR3 DNA reads as TGTGCCAGCAGCGAGGTCGGGGTATGGGATGGCTACACCTTC. Its translation is CASSEVGVWDGYTF. This chain joins TRBV27 and TRBJ1-2, with no clear D. The CDR3 contains 14 residues. Germline lookup yields CDR1 MNHEY and CDR2 SMNVEV (reference sequence). V was trimmed by 6 bases and J by 6 bases, leaving 17 bases between them.

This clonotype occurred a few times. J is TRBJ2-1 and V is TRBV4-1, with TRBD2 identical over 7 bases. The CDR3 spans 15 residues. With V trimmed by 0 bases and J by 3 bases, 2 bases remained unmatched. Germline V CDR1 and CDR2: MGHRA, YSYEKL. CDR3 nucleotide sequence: TGCGCCAGCAGCCAAGATCGGGACTACTACAATGAGCAGTTCTTC. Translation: CASSQDRDYYNEQFF.

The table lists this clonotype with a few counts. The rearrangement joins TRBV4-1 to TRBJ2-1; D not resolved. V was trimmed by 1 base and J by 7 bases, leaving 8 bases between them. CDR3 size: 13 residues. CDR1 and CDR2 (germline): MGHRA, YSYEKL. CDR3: CASSQVIGNEQFF. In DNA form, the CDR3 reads TGCGCCAGCAGCCAAGTTATAGGAAATGAGCAGTTCTTC.

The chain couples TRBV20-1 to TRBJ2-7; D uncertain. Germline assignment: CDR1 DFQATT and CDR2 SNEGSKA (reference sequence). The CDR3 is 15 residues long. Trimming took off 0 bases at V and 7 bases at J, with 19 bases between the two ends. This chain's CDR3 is CSARDQGSGLGEQYF. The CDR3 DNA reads TGCAGTGCTAGAGATCAAGGTTCCGGGTTGGGGGAGCAGTACTTC.

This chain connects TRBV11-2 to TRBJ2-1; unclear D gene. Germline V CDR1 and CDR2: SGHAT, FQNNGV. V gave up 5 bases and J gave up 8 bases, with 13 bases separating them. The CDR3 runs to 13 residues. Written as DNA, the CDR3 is TGTGCCAGCAGCCCTGGATGGACGGATGAGCAGTTCTTC. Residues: CASSPGWTDEQFF. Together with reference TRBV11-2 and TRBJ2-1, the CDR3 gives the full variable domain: EAGVAQSPRYKIIEKRQSVAFWCNPISGHATLYWYQQILGQGPKLLIQFQNNGVVDDSQLPKDRFSAERLKGVDSTLKIQPAKLEDSAVYLCASSPGWTDEQFFGPGTRLTVL.

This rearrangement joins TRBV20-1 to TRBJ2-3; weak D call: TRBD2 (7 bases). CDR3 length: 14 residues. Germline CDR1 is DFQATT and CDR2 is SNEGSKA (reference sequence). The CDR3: CSLSRGPYTDTQYF. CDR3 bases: TGCAGCCTGTCGCGGGGGCCCTACACAGATACGCAGTATTTT.

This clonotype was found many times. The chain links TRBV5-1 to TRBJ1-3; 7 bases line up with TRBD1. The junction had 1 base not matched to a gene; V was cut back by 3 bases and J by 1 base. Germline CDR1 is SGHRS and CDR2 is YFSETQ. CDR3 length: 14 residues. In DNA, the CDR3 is TGCGCCAGCAGCTCACAGGGGTCTGGAAACACCATATATTTT. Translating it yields CASSSQGSGNTIYF. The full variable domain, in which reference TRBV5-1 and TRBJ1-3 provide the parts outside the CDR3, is KAGVTQTPRYLIKTRGQQVTLSCSPISGHRSVSWYQQTPGQGLQFLFEYFSETQRNKGNFPGRFSGRQFSNSRSEMNVSTLELGDSALYLCASSSQGSGNTIYFGEGSWLTVV.

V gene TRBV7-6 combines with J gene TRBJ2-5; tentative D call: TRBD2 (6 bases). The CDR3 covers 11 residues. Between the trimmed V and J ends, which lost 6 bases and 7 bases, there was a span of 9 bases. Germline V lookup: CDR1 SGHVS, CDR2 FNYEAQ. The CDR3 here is CASSPGVTQYF. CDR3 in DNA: TGTGCCAGCAGTCCGGGGGTGACCCAGTACTTC.

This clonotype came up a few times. CDR3 nucleotide sequence: TGCGCCAGCAGCCAAGATTCCTACCGACTTGGACAGGCCTCGGGTACGCAGTATTTT. Amino acids: CASSQDSYRLGQASGTQYF. The gene calls are TRBV4-3 and TRBJ2-3; 7 nucleotides agree with TRBD1. CDR1 is LGHNA, CDR2 YSLEER, per germline. The ends lost 0 bases at V and 8 bases at J; junction bases unmatched: 20. The CDR3 sequence is 19 residues long.

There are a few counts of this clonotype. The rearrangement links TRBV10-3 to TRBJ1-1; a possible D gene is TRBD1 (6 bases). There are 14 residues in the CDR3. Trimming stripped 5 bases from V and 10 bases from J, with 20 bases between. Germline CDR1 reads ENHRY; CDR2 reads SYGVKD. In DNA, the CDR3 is TGTGCCATCAGTCGCCTGACGGGGGCCGTATCAGCTTTCTTT. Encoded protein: CAISRLTGAVSAFF.

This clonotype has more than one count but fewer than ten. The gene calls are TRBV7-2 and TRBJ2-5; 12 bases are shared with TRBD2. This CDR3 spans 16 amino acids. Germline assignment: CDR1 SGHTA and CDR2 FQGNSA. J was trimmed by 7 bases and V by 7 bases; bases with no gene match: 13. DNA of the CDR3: TGTGCCAGCATACTAGCGGGGGGAAGCCTCGGTGGGACCCAGTACTTC. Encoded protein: CASILAGGSLGGTQYF.

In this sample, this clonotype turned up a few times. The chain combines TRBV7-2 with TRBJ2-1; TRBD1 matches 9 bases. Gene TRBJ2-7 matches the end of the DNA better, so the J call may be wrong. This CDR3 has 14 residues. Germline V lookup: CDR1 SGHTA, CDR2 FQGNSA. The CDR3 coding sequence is TGTGCCAGCAGCTTTTGGGACAGGGAAGGCGAGCAGTACTTC. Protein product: CASSFWDREGEQYF.

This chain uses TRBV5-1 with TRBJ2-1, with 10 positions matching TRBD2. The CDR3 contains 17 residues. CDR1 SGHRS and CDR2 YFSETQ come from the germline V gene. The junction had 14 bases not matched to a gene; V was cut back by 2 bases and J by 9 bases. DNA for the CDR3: TGCGCCAGCAGCTTAACCACTAGCGGGGAGTTATTGGGTGAGCAGTTCTTC. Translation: CASSLTTSGELLGEQFF.

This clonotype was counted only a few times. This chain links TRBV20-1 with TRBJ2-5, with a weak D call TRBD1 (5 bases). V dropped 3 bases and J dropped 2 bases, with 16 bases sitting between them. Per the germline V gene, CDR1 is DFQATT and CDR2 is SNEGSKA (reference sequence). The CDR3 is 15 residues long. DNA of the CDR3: TGCAGTGCTAGTCAGGCAGGGCGACTTCAAGAGACCCAGTACTTC. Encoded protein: CSASQAGRLQETQYF.

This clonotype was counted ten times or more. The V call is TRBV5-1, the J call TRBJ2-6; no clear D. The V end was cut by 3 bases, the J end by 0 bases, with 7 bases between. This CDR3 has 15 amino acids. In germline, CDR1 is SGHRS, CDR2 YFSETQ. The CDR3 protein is CASSSLFSGANVLTF. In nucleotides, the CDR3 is TGCGCCAGCAGCTCCCTTTTCTCTGGGGCCAACGTCCTGACTTTC.

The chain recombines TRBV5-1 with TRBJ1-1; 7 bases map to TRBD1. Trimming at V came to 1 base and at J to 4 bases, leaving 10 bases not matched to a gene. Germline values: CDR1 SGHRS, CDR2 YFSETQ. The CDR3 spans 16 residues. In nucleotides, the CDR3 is TGCGCCAGCAGCTTGCCGACAGGGTCGAAGAGCACTGAAGCTTTCTTT. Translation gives CASSLPTGSKSTEAFF.

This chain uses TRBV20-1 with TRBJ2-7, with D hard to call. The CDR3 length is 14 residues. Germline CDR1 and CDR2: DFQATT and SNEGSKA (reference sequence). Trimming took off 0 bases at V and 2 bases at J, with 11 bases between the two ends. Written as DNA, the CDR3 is TGCAGTGCTAGAGAGGGGATCGGTACCTACGAGCAGTACTTC. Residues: CSAREGIGTYEQYF.

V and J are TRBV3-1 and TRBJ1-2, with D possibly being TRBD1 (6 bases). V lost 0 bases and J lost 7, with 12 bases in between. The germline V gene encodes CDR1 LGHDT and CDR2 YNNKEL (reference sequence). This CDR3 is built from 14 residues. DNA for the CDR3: TGTGCCAGCAGCCAAGAGGGGGGGGCATCTGGCTACACCTTC. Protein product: CASSQEGGASGYTF.

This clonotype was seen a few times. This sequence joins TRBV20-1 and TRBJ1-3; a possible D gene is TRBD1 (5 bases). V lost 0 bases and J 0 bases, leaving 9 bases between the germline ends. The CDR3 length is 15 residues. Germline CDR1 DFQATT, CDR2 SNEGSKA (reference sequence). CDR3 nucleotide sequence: TGCAGTGCTAGAGATGCGGGGGACTCTGGAAACACCATATATTTT. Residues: CSARDAGDSGNTIYF.

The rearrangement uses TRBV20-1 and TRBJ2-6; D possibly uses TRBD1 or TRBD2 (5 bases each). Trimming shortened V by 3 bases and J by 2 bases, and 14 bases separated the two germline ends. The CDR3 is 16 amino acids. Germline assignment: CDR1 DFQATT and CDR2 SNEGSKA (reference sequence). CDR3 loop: CSARETGTPGANVLTF. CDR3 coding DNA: TGCAGTGCTAGGGAAACCGGGACCCCTGGGGCCAACGTCCTGACTTTC.

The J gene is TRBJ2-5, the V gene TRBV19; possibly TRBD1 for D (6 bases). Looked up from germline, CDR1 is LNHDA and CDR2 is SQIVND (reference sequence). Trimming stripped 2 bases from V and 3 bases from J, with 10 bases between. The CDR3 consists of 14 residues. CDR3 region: CASSIINREETQYF. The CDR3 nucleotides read TGTGCCAGTAGTATAATTAACAGGGAAGAGACCCAGTACTTC.

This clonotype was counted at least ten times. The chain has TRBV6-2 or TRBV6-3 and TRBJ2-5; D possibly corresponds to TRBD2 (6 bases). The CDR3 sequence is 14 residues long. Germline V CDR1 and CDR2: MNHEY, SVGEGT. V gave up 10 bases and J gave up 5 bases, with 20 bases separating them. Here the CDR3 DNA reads TGTGCCACCGTGACCCCCGGGGGATCTGAGACCCAGTACTTC. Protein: CATVTPGGSETQYF.

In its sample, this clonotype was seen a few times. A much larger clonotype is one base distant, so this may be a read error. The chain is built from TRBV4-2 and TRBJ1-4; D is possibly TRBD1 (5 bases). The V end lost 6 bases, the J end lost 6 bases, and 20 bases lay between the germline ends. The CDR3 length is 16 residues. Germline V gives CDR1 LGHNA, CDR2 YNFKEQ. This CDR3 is CASRRGLGGEYEKLFF. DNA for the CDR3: TGTGCCAGCAGACGAGGATTAGGAGGGGAGTATGAAAAACTGTTTTTT.

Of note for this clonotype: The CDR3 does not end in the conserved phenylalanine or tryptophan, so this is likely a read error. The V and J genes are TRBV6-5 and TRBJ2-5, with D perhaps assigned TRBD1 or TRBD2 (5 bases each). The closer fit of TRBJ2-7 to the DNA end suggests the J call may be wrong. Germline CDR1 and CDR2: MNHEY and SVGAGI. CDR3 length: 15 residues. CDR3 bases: TGTGCCAGCAGGCCCGGTGGGGACGGATCCTACGAGCAGTACCTC. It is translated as CASRPGGDGSYEQYL.

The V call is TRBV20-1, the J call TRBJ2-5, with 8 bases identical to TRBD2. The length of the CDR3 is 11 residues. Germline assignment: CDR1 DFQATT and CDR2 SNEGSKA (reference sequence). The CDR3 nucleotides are TGCAGCCGGGGACTAGACGGGACCCAGTACTTC. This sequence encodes CSRGLDGTQYF.

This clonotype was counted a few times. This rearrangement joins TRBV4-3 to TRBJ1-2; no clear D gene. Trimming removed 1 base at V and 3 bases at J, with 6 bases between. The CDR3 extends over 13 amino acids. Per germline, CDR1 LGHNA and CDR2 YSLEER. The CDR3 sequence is CASSQVTDYGYTF. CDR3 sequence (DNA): TGCGCCAGCAGCCAAGTAACGGACTATGGCTACACCTTC.

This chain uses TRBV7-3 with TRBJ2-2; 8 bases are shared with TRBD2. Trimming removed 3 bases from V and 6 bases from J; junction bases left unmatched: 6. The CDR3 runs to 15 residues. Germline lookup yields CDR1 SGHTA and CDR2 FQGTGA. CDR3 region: CASSFPSRGAGELFF. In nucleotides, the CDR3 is TGTGCCAGCAGCTTTCCCTCGCGGGGGGCCGGGGAGCTGTTTTTT.

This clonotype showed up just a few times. CDR3 DNA: TGTGCCAGCAGCTTAACAGGACAGGGGAGGTACGAGCAGTACTTC. This sequence encodes CASSLTGQGRYEQYF. The chain recombines TRBV7-2 with TRBJ2-7; 9 bases line up with TRBD1. J gave up 4 bases and V 2 bases, and 6 bases lay outside the gene matches. The germline V gene encodes CDR1 SGHTA and CDR2 FQGNSA. CDR3 length: 15 residues.